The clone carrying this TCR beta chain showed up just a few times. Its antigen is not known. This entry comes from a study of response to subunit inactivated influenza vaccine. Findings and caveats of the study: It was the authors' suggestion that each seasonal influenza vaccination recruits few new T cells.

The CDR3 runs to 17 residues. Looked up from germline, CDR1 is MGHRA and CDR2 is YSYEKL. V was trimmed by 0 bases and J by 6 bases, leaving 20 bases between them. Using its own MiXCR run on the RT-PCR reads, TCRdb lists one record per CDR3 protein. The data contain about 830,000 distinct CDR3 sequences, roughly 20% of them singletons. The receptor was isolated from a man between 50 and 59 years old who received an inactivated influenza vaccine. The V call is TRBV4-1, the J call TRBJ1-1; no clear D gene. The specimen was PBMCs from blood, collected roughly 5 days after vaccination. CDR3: CASSQEVGASVGAEAFF. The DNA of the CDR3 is TGCGCCAGCAGCCAAGAGGTGGGCGCGAGCGTGGGCGCTGAAGCTTTCTTT.